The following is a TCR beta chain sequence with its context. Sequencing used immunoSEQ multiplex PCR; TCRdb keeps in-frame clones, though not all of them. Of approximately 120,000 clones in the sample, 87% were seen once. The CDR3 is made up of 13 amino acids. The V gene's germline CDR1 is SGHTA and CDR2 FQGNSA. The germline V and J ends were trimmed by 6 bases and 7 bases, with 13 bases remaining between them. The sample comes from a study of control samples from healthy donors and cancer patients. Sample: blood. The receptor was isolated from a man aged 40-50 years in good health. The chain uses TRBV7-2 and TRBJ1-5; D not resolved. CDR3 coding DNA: TGTGCCAGCAGATACGCCCCGGGGCAGCCCCAGCATTTT. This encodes CASRYAPGQPQHF.